One and the same sample provided the 10 T cell receptor beta chains below, sequenced in a study of CD8 T cells in ankylosing spondylitis. MiXCR, run by TCRdb on the 5' RACE reads, gives a single entry per CDR3 protein. This repertoire shows under 250,000 distinct CDR3 sequences, about 10% found once; its top ten account for about 2.8%. The source material was blood, either unsorted or a sorted T cell fraction (not recorded which). These receptor sequences come from a male donor with ankylosing spondylitis or in good health (not recorded which).

Ten or more counts support this clonotype. This sequence joins TRBV2 and TRBJ2-7, with D perhaps TRBD1 (8 bases). CDR3 size: 14 residues. Germline lookup yields CDR1 SNHLY and CDR2 FYNNEI. The ends were cut back, 4 bases at V and 5 bases at J, with 15 bases in the middle. The CDR3 is CASSVRTGRDEQYF. The CDR3 DNA is TGTGCCAGCAGTGTGAGGACAGGGAGGGACGAGCAGTACTTC.

Ten or more counts support this clonotype. The V call is TRBV5-5, the J call TRBJ2-1, with D uncertain. The V gene lost 0 bases and the J gene lost 9 bases, with 16 bases spanning the gap. This CDR3 has 15 amino acids. Germline CDR1 SGHKS, CDR2 YYEKEE (reference sequence). The CDR3 here is CASSLGLPTISEQFF. The DNA of the CDR3 is TGTGCCAGCAGCTTGGGACTTCCTACCATCAGTGAGCAGTTCTTC.

V usage is TRBV5-1 and J usage is TRBJ2-1, with D maybe TRBD2 (6 bases). V was shortened by 0 bases and J by 0 bases, with 13 bases between the two germline ends. The CDR3 is 17 residues long. Germline loops: CDR1 SGHRS, CDR2 YFSETQ. The CDR3: CASSLVYGGDSYNEQFF. In DNA form, the CDR3 reads TGCGCCAGCAGCTTGGTCTATGGCGGGGACTCCTACAATGAGCAGTTCTTC.

CDR3 residues: CASSYEGQGADQPQHF. The CDR3 DNA reads as TGTGCCAGTAGCTACGAGGGACAGGGGGCAGATCAGCCCCAGCATTTT. The V and J genes are TRBV19 and TRBJ1-5, with 12 nucleotides matching TRBD1. The CDR3 runs 16 residues. V lost 6 bases to trimming and J lost 5 bases; unmatched junction nucleotides: 8. Germline V lookup: CDR1 LNHDA, CDR2 SQIVND (reference sequence).

This clonotype was seen repeatedly, ten times or more. The chain couples TRBV3-1 to TRBJ2-7, with 9 bases lining up with TRBD1. CDR3 length equals 14 residues. Germline-derived CDR1 and CDR2 are LGHDT and YNNKEL (reference sequence). V gave up 3 bases and J gave up 4 bases; unmatched junction bases: 4. The CDR3 DNA follows: TGTGCCAGCAGCCACTCGGACAGGGGTTACGAGCAGTACTTC. Protein: CASSHSDRGYEQYF.

The rearrangement links TRBV20-1 to TRBJ1-6; 7 bases fit TRBD1. V gave up 4 bases and J gave up 7 bases; unmatched junction bases: 7. The germline gives CDR1 DFQATT, CDR2 SNEGSKA (reference sequence). This CDR3 has 14 amino acids. The CDR3 loop is CSATTGTENSPLHF. The DNA for the CDR3 is TGCAGTGCTACGACCGGGACAGAGAATTCACCCCTCCACTTT.

This clonotype was found many times. The chain links TRBV5-1 to TRBJ2-2, with a possible D match to TRBD2 (6 bases). Looked up from germline, CDR1 is SGHRS and CDR2 is YFSETQ. This CDR3 has 16 residues. Trimming pared 1 base from V and 3 bases from J, leaving 13 bases between. The CDR3 nucleotides read TGCGCCAGCAGCTTGTTACCGGGGGAGGACACCGGGGAGCTGTTTTTT. It codes for CASSLLPGEDTGELFF.

The table lists this clonotype with many counts. The V and J genes are TRBV12-3 or TRBV12-4 and TRBJ2-3; 7 bases line up with TRBD2. V was clipped by 6 bases and J by 5 bases; unmatched bases: 11. CDR3 length: 15 amino acids. The CDR3 bases are TGTGCCAGCAGACCGCCGGGGGGTGGCGGAGATACGCAGTATTTT. The encoded protein is CASRPPGGGGDTQYF.

This clonotype occurred many times. The chain is built from TRBV5-5 and TRBJ2-1; D is unresolved. Germline CDR1 SGHKS, CDR2 YYEKEE (reference sequence). The CDR3 runs to 16 residues. V lost 0 bases, J lost 6 bases, and 16 bases lay in between. CDR3 DNA sequence: TGTGCCAGCAGCTTGGGTGTGGCAGTTAGTCTCAATGAGCAGTTCTTC. It translates to CASSLGVAVSLNEQFF. The full variable domain, with the rest looked up from reference TRBV5-5 and TRBJ2-1, is DAGVTQSPTHLIKTRGQQVTLRCSPISGHKSVSWYQQVLGQGPQFIFQYYEKEERGRGNFPDRFSARQFPNYSSELNVNALLLGDSALYLCASSLGVAVSLNEQFFGPGTRLTVL.

The genes are TRBV19 and TRBJ1-1; D is unresolved. The germline V gene encodes CDR1 LNHDA and CDR2 SQIVND (reference sequence). This CDR3 contains 16 residues. V was trimmed by 0 bases and J by 4 bases, leaving 15 bases between them. This CDR3 reads CASSIDKKVGSTEAFF. In nucleotides, the CDR3 is TGTGCCAGTAGTATAGATAAAAAGGTTGGGTCCACTGAAGCTTTCTTT.